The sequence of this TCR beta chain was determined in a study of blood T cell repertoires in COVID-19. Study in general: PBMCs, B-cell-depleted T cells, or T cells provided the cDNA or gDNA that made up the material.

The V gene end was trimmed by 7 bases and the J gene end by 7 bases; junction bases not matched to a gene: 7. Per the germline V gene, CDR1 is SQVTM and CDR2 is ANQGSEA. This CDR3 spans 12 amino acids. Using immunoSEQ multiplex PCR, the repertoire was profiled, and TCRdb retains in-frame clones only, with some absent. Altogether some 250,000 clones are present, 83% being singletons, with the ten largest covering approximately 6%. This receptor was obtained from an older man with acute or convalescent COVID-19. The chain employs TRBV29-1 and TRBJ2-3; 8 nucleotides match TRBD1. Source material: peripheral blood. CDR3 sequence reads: CSADRGRNTQYF. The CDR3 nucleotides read TGCAGCGCTGACAGGGGCCGGAATACGCAGTATTTT.